These T cell receptor beta chains were read from a single sample in a study of CD8 T cells in ankylosing spondylitis. In TCRdb, the 5' RACE reads were re-called with MiXCR into one record per CDR3 protein. The sample carries more than 250,000 distinct CDR3 sequences, more than 9% recorded once. The sequencing input was blood, either unsorted or a sorted T cell fraction (not recorded which). The receptors were sampled from a female donor with ankylosing spondylitis or in good health (not recorded which). Each CDR3 is given with its conserved first and last residue. Fields, in order: clone size, D gene, V gene, J gene, CDR3 protein, CDR3 DNA. The D gene is left open where the match is weak. Clone size is stated in some rows and not others, as once, few, many or a class when expanded.

>many|NA|TRBV5-5|TRBJ2-5
CASSLEVSQETQYF
TGTGCCAGCAGCTTGGAGGTATCTCAAGAGACCCAGTACTTC
>few|TRBD2|TRBV20-1|TRBJ2-5
CSARLVAGAEETQYF
TGCAGTGCTAGATTGGTAGCGGGAGCCGAAGAGACCCAGTACTTC
>many|NA|TRBV5-1|TRBJ2-7
CASSLSDEQYF
TGCGCCAGCAGCTTATCGGACGAGCAGTACTTC
>NA|NA|TRBV2|TRBJ2-7
CASSEMAQAPTYEQYF
TGTGCCAGCAGTGAAATGGCTCAGGCTCCGACCTACGAGCAGTACTTC
>many|TRBD2|TRBV20-1|TRBJ2-7
CSEERRGSSYEQYF
TGCAGTGAAGAACGGCGGGGGAGCTCCTACGAGCAGTACTTC
>few|NA|TRBV5-1|TRBJ2-2
CASSVRDTNTGELFF
TGCGCCAGCAGCGTCCGGGACACTAACACCGGGGAGCTGTTTTTT
>NA|NA|TRBV3-1|TRBJ1-2
CASSQDHGGARGYTF
TGTGCCAGCAGCCAAGATCATGGGGGGGCCCGTGGCTACACCTTC
>NA|TRBD1|TRBV11-2|TRBJ1-2
CASSLGGQAGGYTF
TGTGCCAGCAGCTTAGGTGGACAGGCAGGAGGCTACACCTTC
>NA|TRBD1|TRBV6-5|TRBJ1-1
CASSSPGQLNTEAFF
TGTGCCAGCAGTTCCCCGGGACAGTTGAACACTGAAGCTTTCTTT
>many|TRBD2|TRBV12-3/TRBV12-4|TRBJ2-1
CASTYASGYNEQFF
TGTGCCAGCACATACGCTAGCGGCTACAATGAGCAGTTCTTC
>NA|NA|TRBV5-1|TRBJ1-5
CASSWGVDQPQHF
TGCGCCAGCAGCTGGGGGGTGGATCAGCCCCAGCATTTT
>few|TRBD1|TRBV11-2|TRBJ2-7
CASSFVRTGSYEQYF
TGTGCCAGCAGCTTTGTGCGGACAGGGTCCTACGAGCAGTACTTC
>many|NA|TRBV6-5|TRBJ1-2
CASSYSGPRPANYGYTF
TGTGCCAGCAGTTACTCTGGACCCAGGCCAGCGAACTATGGCTACACCTTC